This T cell receptor beta chain was sequenced for a study of T cell repertoires in cytomegalovirus infection. Study observations and caveats: The ex vivo response was dominated by HLA-C-restricted CMV-specific TCR beta clonotypes. Of the TCR beta families, the public ones yielded a cumulative frequency that identified carriers of CMV plus the relevant HLA.

Trimming left V 5 bases short and J 0 bases short, with 5 bases between. CDR1 and CDR2 from the germline V gene are SQVTM and ANQGSEA. CDR3 length: 11 residues. With respect to this clonotype: No antigen is known for it.

TCRdb re-called the reads through MiXCR, storing one row per CDR3 protein. Here the sample spans about 250,000 distinct CDR3 sequences, 5% to 8.5% being singletons. The sequence was obtained from a human donor in good health (CMV status not recorded). Some clones in this sample may be carry-over from other donors' samples. The J gene is TRBJ2-7, the V gene TRBV29-1; D is undetermined. Sequenced material: PBMCs. CDR3 residues: CSVTDSYEQYF. Here the CDR3 DNA reads TGCAGCGTTACAGACTCCTACGAGCAGTACTTC.